This passage covers 10 T cell receptor beta chains from one sample sequenced in a study of CD8 T cells in ankylosing spondylitis. Via MiXCR, TCRdb re-called the 5' RACE reads, giving one row per CDR3 protein. The sample has some 250,000 distinct CDR3 sequences; roughly 8.6% are singletons. The sample comprised blood, either unsorted or a sorted T cell fraction (not recorded which). The origin of the receptors is a male donor with ankylosing spondylitis or in good health (not recorded which).

J is TRBJ2-7 and V is TRBV6-5, with 9 bases lining up with TRBD1. V gave up 2 bases and J gave up 7 bases; unmatched junction bases: 6. The germline V gene has CDR1 MNHEY and CDR2 SVGAGI. The CDR3 length is 14 residues. The chain's CDR3 is CASSYKQGAREQYF. CDR3 coding DNA: TGTGCCAGCAGTTACAAACAGGGGGCGAGGGAGCAGTACTTC.

This clonotype appeared a few times. This chain links TRBV7-9 with TRBJ2-7; tentatively, D is TRBD1 or TRBD2 (6 bases each). The V end lost 2 bases, the J end lost 1 base, and 9 bases lay between the germline ends. Per the germline V gene, CDR1 is SEHNR and CDR2 is FQNEAQ (reference sequence). CDR3 length: 14 residues. The CDR3 nucleotides read TGTGCCAGCAGCTTAAAGGGGGGTTCCTACGAGCAGTACTTC. Protein: CASSLKGGSYEQYF.

This clonotype was counted ten times or more. The V gene is TRBV30, the J gene TRBJ2-1; 13 bases align to TRBD2. Trimming took 1 base from V and 7 from J; bases not matched to a gene: 4. CDR1 and CDR2 from the germline V gene are GTSNPN and SVGIG (reference sequence). The CDR3 runs to 15 residues. In DNA, the CDR3 is TGTGCCTGGAGTGACGGGACTAGCGGGAATAATGAGCAGTTCTTC. Translation: CAWSDGTSGNNEQFF.

This clonotype was found many times. The chain carries TRBV9 and TRBJ1-1; D uncertain. The CDR3 consists of 13 residues. Germline CDR1 SGDLS, CDR2 YYNGEE. V lost 1 base, J lost 0 bases, and 4 bases lay in between. The CDR3: CASSVQVNTEAFF. CDR3 in DNA: TGTGCCAGCAGCGTACAAGTGAACACTGAAGCTTTCTTT.

This clonotype was counted ten times or more. The CDR3 here is CASSLELAGAGSYEQYF. The CDR3 nucleotides are TGCGCCAGCAGCTTGGAACTAGCGGGGGCTGGGTCCTACGAGCAGTACTTC. V is TRBV5-1 and J is TRBJ2-7, with 11 positions matching TRBD2. There are 17 residues in the CDR3. The trim removed 0 bases at V and 1 base at J, leaving 6 bases unmatched. Germline V gene lookup returns CDR1 SGHRS and CDR2 YFSETQ.

This clonotype was found many times. The CDR3 protein is CASSLGQTGTYEQYF. Written as DNA, the CDR3 is TGCGCCAGCAGCTTGGGGCAGACAGGAACCTACGAGCAGTACTTC. V gene TRBV5-1 combines with J gene TRBJ2-7; D perhaps matches TRBD1 (6 bases). Germline V lookup: CDR1 SGHRS, CDR2 YFSETQ. V was pared by 0 bases and J by 2 bases, with 12 bases between. The CDR3 runs to 15 residues.

This CDR3 is CASSYGRLQETQYF. The CDR3 DNA follows: TGTGCCAGCAGTTATGGACGTCTCCAAGAGACCCAGTACTTC. The chain uses TRBV6-5 and TRBJ2-5; D gene uncertain. Per the germline V gene, CDR1 is MNHEY and CDR2 is SVGAGI. V dropped 3 bases and J dropped 1 base, with 9 bases sitting between them. This CDR3 region has 14 residues.

The V and J genes are TRBV7-3 and TRBJ2-1; weak D call: TRBD1 (7 bases). The CDR3 spans 15 residues. Germline-derived CDR1 and CDR2 are SGHTA and FQGTGA. V dropped 5 bases and J dropped 5 bases, with 16 bases sitting between them. CDR3 DNA: TGTGCCAGCAGCCAGGGGGGCGTCGGGAACAATGAGCAGTTCTTC. It codes for CASSQGGVGNNEQFF.

This clonotype was seen many times. This chain uses TRBV2 with TRBJ2-2; D is unresolved. The CDR3 consists of 13 residues. Germline V CDR1 and CDR2: SNHLY, FYNNEI. V shed 7 bases and J shed 3 bases, with 9 bases lying between them. In DNA, the CDR3 is TGTGCCAGCATGCCAGGCCACACCGGGGAGCTGTTTTTT. Translating it yields CASMPGHTGELFF.

J is TRBJ1-2 and V is TRBV5-1; TRBD1 is a possible D gene (5 bases). The germline V and J ends were trimmed by 5 bases and 4 bases, with 21 bases remaining between them. The CDR3 totals 16 residues. Germline loops: CDR1 SGHRS, CDR2 YFSETQ. As DNA, the CDR3 is TGCGCCAGCAGGCGGACCTTAGGGGAGGGCGTCTATGGCTACACCTTC. Protein sequence: CASRRTLGEGVYGYTF.